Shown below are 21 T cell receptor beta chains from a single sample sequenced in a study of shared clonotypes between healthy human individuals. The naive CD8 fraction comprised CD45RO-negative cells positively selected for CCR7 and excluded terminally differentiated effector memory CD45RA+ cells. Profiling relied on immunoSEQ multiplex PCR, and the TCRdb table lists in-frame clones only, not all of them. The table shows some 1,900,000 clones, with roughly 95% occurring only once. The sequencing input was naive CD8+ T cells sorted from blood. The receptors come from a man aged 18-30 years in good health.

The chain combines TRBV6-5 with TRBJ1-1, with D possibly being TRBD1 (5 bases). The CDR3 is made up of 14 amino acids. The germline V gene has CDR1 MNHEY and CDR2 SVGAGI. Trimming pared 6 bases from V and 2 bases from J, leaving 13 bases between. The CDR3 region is CASRPLGGNTEAFF. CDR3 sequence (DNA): TGTGCCAGCAGACCTCTGGGGGGAAACACTGAAGCTTTCTTT.

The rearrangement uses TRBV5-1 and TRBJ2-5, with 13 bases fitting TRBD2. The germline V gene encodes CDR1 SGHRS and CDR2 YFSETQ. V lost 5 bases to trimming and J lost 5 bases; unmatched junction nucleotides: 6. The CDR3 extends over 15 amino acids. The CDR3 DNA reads TGCGCCAGCAGTAGACTAGCGGGGGGTAGGGAGACCCAGTACTTC. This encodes CASSRLAGGRETQYF.

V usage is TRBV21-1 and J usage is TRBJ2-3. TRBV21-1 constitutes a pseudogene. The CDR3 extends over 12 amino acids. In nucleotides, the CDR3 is TGTGCCAGCAGCAAAGGGTCAGATACGCAGTATTTT. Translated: CASSKGSDTQYF.

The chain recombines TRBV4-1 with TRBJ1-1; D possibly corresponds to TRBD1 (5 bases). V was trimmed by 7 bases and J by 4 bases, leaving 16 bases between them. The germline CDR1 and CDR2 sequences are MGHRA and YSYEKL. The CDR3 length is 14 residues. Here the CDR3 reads CASKLPGEGTEAFF. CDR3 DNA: TGCGCCAGCAAGCTCCCGGGGGAGGGCACTGAAGCTTTCTTT.

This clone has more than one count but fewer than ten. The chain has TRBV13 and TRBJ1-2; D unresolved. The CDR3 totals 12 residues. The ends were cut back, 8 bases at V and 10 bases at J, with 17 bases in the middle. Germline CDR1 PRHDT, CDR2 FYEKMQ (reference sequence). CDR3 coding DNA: TGTGCCAGCTTCTCCCTCGAAGGGTACTACACCTTC. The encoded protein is CASFSLEGYYTF.

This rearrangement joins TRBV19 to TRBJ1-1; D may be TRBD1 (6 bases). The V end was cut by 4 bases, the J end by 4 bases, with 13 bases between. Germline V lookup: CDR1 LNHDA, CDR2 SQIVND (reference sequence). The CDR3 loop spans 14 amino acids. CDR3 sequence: CASSTLQGLTEAFF. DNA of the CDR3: TGTGCCAGTAGTACCCTACAGGGTCTCACTGAAGCTTTCTTT.

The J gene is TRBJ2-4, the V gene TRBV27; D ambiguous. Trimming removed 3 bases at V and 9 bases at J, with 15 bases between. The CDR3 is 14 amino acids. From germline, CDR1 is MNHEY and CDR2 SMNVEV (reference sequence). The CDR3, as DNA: TGTGCCAGCAGTTTGTTGGGATCTCTAACCATTCAGTACTTC. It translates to CASSLLGSLTIQYF.

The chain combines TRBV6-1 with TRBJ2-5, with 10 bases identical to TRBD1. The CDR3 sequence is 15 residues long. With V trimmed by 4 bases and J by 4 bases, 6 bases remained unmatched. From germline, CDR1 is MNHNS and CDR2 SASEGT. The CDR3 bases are TGTGCCAGCAGTGGGACAGGGGGGTTCCGAGAGACCCAGTACTTC. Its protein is CASSGTGGFRETQYF.

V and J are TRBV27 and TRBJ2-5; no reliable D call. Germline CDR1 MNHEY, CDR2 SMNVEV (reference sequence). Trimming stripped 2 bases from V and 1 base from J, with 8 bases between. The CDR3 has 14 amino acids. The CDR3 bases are TGTGCCAGCAGTTTAAATCTATTCCAAGAGACCCAGTACTTC. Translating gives CASSLNLFQETQYF.

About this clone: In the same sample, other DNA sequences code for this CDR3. The CDR3 sequence: CASSPTGVTEAFF. The DNA of the CDR3 is TGTGCCAGTAGCCCGACAGGGGTCACTGAAGCTTTCTTT. The chain links TRBV19 to TRBJ1-1, with 8 bases aligning to TRBD1. Germline assignment: CDR1 LNHDA and CDR2 SQIVND (reference sequence). Trimming took 6 bases from V and 4 from J; bases not matched to a gene: 4. The CDR3 consists of 13 residues. Based on the CDR3 plus reference TRBV19 and TRBJ1-1, the full variable domain is DGGITQSPKYLFRKEGQNVTLSCEQNLNHDAMYWYRQDPGQGLRLIYYSQIVNDFQKGDIAEGYSVSREKKESFPLTVTSAQKNPTAFYLCASSPTGVTEAFFGQGTRLTVV.

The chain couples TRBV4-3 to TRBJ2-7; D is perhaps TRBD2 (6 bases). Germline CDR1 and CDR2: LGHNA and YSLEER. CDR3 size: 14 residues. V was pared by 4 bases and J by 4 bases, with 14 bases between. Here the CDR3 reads CASSLGTELYEQYF. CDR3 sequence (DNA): TGCGCCAGCAGCCTTGGGACTGAGTTATACGAGCAGTACTTC.

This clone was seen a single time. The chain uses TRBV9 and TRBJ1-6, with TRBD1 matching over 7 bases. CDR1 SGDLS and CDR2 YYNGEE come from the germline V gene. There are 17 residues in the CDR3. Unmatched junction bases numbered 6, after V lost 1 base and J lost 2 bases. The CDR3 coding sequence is TGTGCCAGCAGCGTACCCGACAGGGAACCCTATAATTCACCCCTCCACTTT. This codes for CASSVPDREPYNSPLHF.

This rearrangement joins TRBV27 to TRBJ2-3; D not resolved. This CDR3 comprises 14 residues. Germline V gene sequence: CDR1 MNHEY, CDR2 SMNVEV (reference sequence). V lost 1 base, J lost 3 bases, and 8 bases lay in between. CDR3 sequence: CASSLLPHTDTQYF. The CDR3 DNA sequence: TGTGCCAGCAGTTTATTGCCTCATACAGATACGCAGTATTTT.

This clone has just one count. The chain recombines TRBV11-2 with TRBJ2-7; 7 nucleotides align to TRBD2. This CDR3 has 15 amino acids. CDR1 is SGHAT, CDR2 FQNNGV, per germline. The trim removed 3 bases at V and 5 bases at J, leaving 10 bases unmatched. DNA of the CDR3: TGTGCCAGCAGCTTCACGGCGGGACTACCCGACGAGCAGTACTTC. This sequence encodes CASSFTAGLPDEQYF.

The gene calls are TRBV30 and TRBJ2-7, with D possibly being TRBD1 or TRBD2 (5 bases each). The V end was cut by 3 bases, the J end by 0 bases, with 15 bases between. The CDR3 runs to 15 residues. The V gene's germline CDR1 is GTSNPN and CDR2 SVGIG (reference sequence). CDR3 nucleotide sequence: TGTGCCTGGAGGGAAGAATGGGGGAGCTCCTACGAGCAGTACTTC. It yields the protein CAWREEWGSSYEQYF. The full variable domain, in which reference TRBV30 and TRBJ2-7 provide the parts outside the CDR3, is SQTIHQWPATLVQPVGSPLSLECTVEGTSNPNLYWYRQAAGRGLQLLFYSVGIGQISSEVPQNLSASRPQDRQFILSSKKLLLSDSGFYLCAWREEWGSSYEQYFGPGTRLTVT.

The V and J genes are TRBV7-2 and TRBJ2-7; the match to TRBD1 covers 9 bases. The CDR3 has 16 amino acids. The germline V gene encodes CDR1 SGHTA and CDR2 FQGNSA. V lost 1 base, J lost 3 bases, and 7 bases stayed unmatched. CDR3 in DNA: TGTGCCAGCAGCTTAGACCTTAGACAGGGGGGCTACGAGCAGTACTTC. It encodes CASSLDLRQGGYEQYF.

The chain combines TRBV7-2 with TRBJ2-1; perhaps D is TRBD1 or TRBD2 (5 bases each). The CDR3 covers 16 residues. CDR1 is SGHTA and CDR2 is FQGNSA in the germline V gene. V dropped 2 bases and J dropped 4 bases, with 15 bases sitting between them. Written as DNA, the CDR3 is TGTGCCAGCAGCTTACGGCCCCGAGGGGTGTACAATGAGCAGTTCTTC. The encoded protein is CASSLRPRGVYNEQFF. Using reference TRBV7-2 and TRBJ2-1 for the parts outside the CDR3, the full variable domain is GAGVSQSPSNKVTEKGKDVELRCDPISGHTALYWYRQSLGQGLEFLIYFQGNSAPDKSGLPSDRFSAERTGGSVSTLTIQRTQQEDSAVYLCASSLRPRGVYNEQFFGPGTRLTVL.

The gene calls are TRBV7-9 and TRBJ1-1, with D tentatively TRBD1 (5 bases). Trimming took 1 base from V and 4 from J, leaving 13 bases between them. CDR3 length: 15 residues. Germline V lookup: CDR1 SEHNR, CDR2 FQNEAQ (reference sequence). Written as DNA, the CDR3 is TGTGCCAGCAGCTTAGATGGGGGATTGGCCACTGAAGCTTTCTTT. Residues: CASSLDGGLATEAFF. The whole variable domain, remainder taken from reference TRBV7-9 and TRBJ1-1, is DTGVSQNPRHKITKRGQNVTFRCDPISEHNRLYWYRQTLGQGPEFLTYFQNEAQLEKSRLLSDRFSAERPKGSFSTLEIQRTEQGDSAMYLCASSLDGGLATEAFFGQGTRLTVV.

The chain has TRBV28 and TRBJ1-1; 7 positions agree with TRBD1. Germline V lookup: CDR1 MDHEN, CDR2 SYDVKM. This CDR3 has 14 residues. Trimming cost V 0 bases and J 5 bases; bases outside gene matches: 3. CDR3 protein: CASSLWQGGTEAFF. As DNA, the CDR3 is TGTGCCAGCAGTTTATGGCAGGGGGGGACTGAAGCTTTCTTT.

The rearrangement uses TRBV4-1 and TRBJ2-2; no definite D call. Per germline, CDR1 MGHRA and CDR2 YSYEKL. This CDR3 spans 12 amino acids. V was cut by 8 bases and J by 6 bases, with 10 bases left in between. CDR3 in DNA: TGCGCCAGCCAGCGAGGAGCCGGGGAGCTGTTTTTT. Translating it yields CASQRGAGELFF.

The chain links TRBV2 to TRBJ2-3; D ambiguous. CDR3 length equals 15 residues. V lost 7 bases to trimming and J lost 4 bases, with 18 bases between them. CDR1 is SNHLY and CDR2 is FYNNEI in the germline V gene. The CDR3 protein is CASIAETNAPDTQYF. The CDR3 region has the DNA TGTGCCAGCATTGCAGAGACCAACGCTCCAGATACGCAGTATTTT.